These 25 T cell receptor beta chains came from one sample sequenced in a study of identifying expanded T cells in peripheral blood. Sequenced by immunoSEQ multiplex PCR; TCRdb stores in-frame clones only, minus some. The table records 90,000 to 100,000 clones, 88% of them present only once. Sequenced input: blood. These receptors were collected from a person aged 18 to 69 in good health.

This clone has only a few counts. This chain uses TRBV7-2 with TRBJ2-7, with 9 bases identical to TRBD1. With V trimmed by 5 bases and J by 1 base, 6 bases remained unmatched. CDR1 is SGHTA, CDR2 FQGNSA, per germline. The CDR3 runs 15 residues. The CDR3, as DNA: TGTGCCAGCAGCCCAGGGACAGGGACATCCTACGAGCAGTACTTC. This gives the protein CASSPGTGTSYEQYF.

This chain connects TRBV6-4 to TRBJ2-1, with 14 bases identical to TRBD2. Per the germline V gene, CDR1 is MRHNA and CDR2 is SNTAGT. Trimming removed 8 bases from V and 2 bases from J; junction bases left unmatched: 8. The CDR3 loop spans 17 amino acids. The CDR3, as DNA: TGTGCCAGCTCTCCGACTAGCGGGGGGGTCACCTACAATGAGCAGTTCTTC. This encodes CASSPTSGGVTYNEQFF.

The J gene is TRBJ1-2, the V gene TRBV25-1; D is unresolved. V dropped 1 base and J dropped 3 bases, with 15 bases sitting between them. The CDR3 has 16 amino acids. Germline V gene sequence: CDR1 MGHDK, CDR2 SYGVNS. The CDR3 DNA follows: TGTGCCAGCAGTGAATGGGGTAGAGGGTTCGACTATGGCTACACCTTC. It is translated as CASSEWGRGFDYGYTF.

A single count supports this clone. V gene TRBV19 combines with J gene TRBJ1-5; unclear D gene. The CDR3 is 14 residues long. The V and J ends lost 3 bases and 3 bases respectively, with 9 bases between them. Germline CDR1 LNHDA, CDR2 SQIVND (reference sequence). CDR3 sequence: CASSIGRANQPQHF. DNA for the CDR3: TGTGCCAGTAGTATCGGCAGAGCCAATCAGCCCCAGCATTTT.

The rearrangement uses TRBV30 and TRBJ1-3; the D is unclear. The CDR3 sequence is 15 residues long. Germline V gene data show CDR1 as GTSNPN and CDR2 as SVGIG (reference sequence). The V end was cut by 2 bases, the J end by 1 base, with 12 bases between. The CDR3 DNA follows: TGTGCCTGGAGTACCCTCGGGCCATCTGGAAACACCATATATTTT. Translating it yields CAWSTLGPSGNTIYF.

The genes are TRBV6-5 and TRBJ2-1, with 9 bases aligning to TRBD1. CDR1 and CDR2 (germline): MNHEY, SVGAGI. The CDR3 sequence is 15 residues long. The trim removed 6 bases at V and 7 bases at J, leaving 10 bases unmatched. CDR3 region: CASSRRDRDVNEQFF. The CDR3 DNA is TGTGCCAGCAGCCGCCGGGACAGGGATGTGAATGAGCAGTTCTTC.

The chain joins TRBV19 to TRBJ2-1; D might be TRBD1 or TRBD2, each matching 5 bases. CDR3 length equals 16 residues. V was shortened by 0 bases and J by 3 bases, with 12 bases between the two germline ends. Looked up from germline, CDR1 is LNHDA and CDR2 is SQIVND (reference sequence). The CDR3 DNA follows: TGTGCCAGTAGTATAGATCGTGGGGGAAACTACAATGAGCAGTTCTTC. Its protein product is CASSIDRGGNYNEQFF.

This clone was seen a few times. For the CDR3, the DNA is TGTGCCAGCAGCTTAGTAGGGACAGGGCTCGGCTACACCTTC. The encoded protein is CASSLVGTGLGYTF. V gene TRBV11-3 combines with J gene TRBJ1-2, with TRBD1 matching 9 bases. The V gene end was trimmed by 1 base and the J gene end by 8 bases; junction bases not matched to a gene: 5. Germline CDR1 SGHNT, CDR2 YENEEA. This CDR3 region has 14 residues.

The V call is TRBV9, the J call TRBJ2-6; D unclear. V lost 0 bases and J 0 bases, leaving 4 bases between the germline ends. CDR1 and CDR2 (germline): SGDLS, YYNGEE. There are 15 residues in the CDR3. The CDR3 DNA follows: TGTGCCAGCAGCGTAGATAGCTCTGGGGCCAACGTCCTGACTTTC. This gives the protein CASSVDSSGANVLTF.

This chain uses TRBV5-6 with TRBJ1-1, with 7 bases that match TRBD1. With V trimmed by 0 bases and J by 1 base, 3 bases remained unmatched. CDR3 length equals 15 residues. Germline values: CDR1 SGHDT, CDR2 YYEEEE. CDR3 in DNA: TGTGCCAGCAGCTTGGTTAGGGGGCCGAACACTGAAGCTTTCTTT. Protein product: CASSLVRGPNTEAFF.

The V gene is TRBV6-6, the J gene TRBJ1-2; no clear D. V was clipped by 2 bases and J by 4 bases, with 8 bases between them. The length of the CDR3 is 13 residues. Looked up from germline, CDR1 is MNHNY and CDR2 is SVGAGI (reference sequence). The CDR3 DNA sequence: TGTGCCAGCAGTTACGGGGTGGGCTATGGCTACACCTTC. It specifies CASSYGVGYGYTF.

This clone appeared a single time. The chain carries TRBV27 and TRBJ1-2; 9 nucleotides match TRBD1. Germline V gene data show CDR1 as MNHEY and CDR2 as SMNVEV (reference sequence). Losses at the gene ends were 3 bases for V and 8 bases for J; bases not matched to a gene: 7. This CDR3 has 14 amino acids. This chain's CDR3 is CASSFLTGGRGYTF. In DNA, the CDR3 is TGTGCCAGCAGTTTCTTGACAGGGGGTCGAGGCTACACCTTC.

V and J are TRBV5-1 and TRBJ1-4; D perhaps matches TRBD1 (6 bases). The CDR3 contains 15 residues. Trimming removed 1 base at V and 3 bases at J, with 10 bases between. Germline V gene lookup returns CDR1 SGHRS and CDR2 YFSETQ. For the CDR3, the DNA is TGCGCCAGCAGCTTGTTGGGGGCCCCTAATGAAAAACTGTTTTTT. It translates to CASSLLGAPNEKLFF.

At least ten counts were recorded for this clone. The chain has TRBV5-6 and TRBJ1-2; D gene unclear. V was trimmed by 2 bases and J by 0 bases, leaving 8 bases between them. Per the germline V gene, CDR1 is SGHDT and CDR2 is YYEEEE. This CDR3 has 14 residues. The CDR3 nucleotides read TGTGCCAGCAGCTTTGGCAGCACTAACTATGGCTACACCTTC. Amino acids: CASSFGSTNYGYTF.

The genes are TRBV18 and TRBJ2-5; D may be TRBD2 (6 bases). Trimming left V 6 bases short and J 2 bases short, with 13 bases between. The CDR3 contains 14 residues. The V gene's germline CDR1 is KGHSH and CDR2 LQKENI. CDR3 nucleotide sequence: TGTGCCAGCTCCCAAGGGACTGGGCAAGAGACCCAGTACTTC. Protein product: CASSQGTGQETQYF.

This clone was picked up one time. The V and J genes are TRBV5-6 and TRBJ2-5; D is ambiguous. The CDR3 is made up of 16 amino acids. V shed 1 base and J shed 1 base, with 14 bases lying between them. CDR1 is SGHDT and CDR2 is YYEEEE in the germline V gene. DNA for the CDR3: TGTGCCAGCAGCTTGAGGACGGGCTTTATCCAAGAGACCCAGTACTTC. Its translation: CASSLRTGFIQETQYF.

This clone was recorded once. The chain has TRBV9 and TRBJ2-7; perhaps TRBD2 as D (6 bases). The germline CDR1 and CDR2 sequences are SGDLS and YYNGEE. The CDR3 has 15 amino acids. V dropped 2 bases and J dropped 1 base, with 13 bases sitting between them. CDR3 DNA sequence: TGTGCCAGCAGCGTTGGCCCTAGCGTTTCCTACGAGCAGTACTTC. Residues: CASSVGPSVSYEQYF.

The CDR3 nucleotides are TGCGCCAGCAGCTTGGTTCAGGACACTGAAGCTTTCTTT. It specifies CASSLVQDTEAFF. The chain joins TRBV5-1 to TRBJ1-1, with D unresolved. The V gene lost 0 bases and the J gene lost 3 bases, with 6 bases spanning the gap. CDR1 SGHRS and CDR2 YFSETQ come from the germline V gene. The CDR3 is 13 amino acids.

The gene calls are TRBV11-3 and TRBJ2-1; possibly TRBD2 for D (6 bases). There are 17 residues in the CDR3. With 0 bases removed from V and 2 bases from J, the gap between germline ends came to 14 bases. The germline CDR1 and CDR2 sequences are SGHNT and YENEEA. The CDR3 DNA reads as TGTGCCAGCAGCTTAGAGGGGGGTCAGGGAGCCTACAATGAGCAGTTCTTC. Its protein is CASSLEGGQGAYNEQFF. Together with reference TRBV11-3 and TRBJ2-1, the CDR3 gives the full variable domain: EAGVVQSPRYKIIEKKQPVAFWCNPISGHNTLYWYLQNLGQGPELLIRYENEEAVDDSQLPKDRFSAERLKGVDSTLKIQPAELGDSAVYLCASSLEGGQGAYNEQFFGPGTRLTVL.

The chain uses TRBV6-1 and TRBJ2-2; D is ambiguous. The CDR3 consists of 13 residues. In germline, CDR1 is MNHNS, CDR2 SASEGT. Trimming took 5 bases from V and 0 from J, leaving 4 bases between them. The CDR3 sequence: CASSQTNTGELFF. CDR3 in DNA: TGTGCCAGCAGTCAGACGAACACCGGGGAGCTGTTTTTT.

The V call is TRBV5-1, the J call TRBJ2-1; 7 nucleotides align to TRBD2. Germline loops: CDR1 SGHRS, CDR2 YFSETQ. The CDR3 is made up of 17 amino acids. J lost 4 bases, V lost 4 bases, and 14 bases had no gene match. The CDR3 DNA follows: TGCGCCAGCAGCAACCCCTTAAGGACTAGACAATACAATGAGCAGTTCTTC. Protein sequence: CASSNPLRTRQYNEQFF. Complete variable domain (other parts from reference TRBV5-1 and TRBJ2-1): KAGVTQTPRYLIKTRGQQVTLSCSPISGHRSVSWYQQTPGQGLQFLFEYFSETQRNKGNFPGRFSGRQFSNSRSEMNVSTLELGDSALYLCASSNPLRTRQYNEQFFGPGTRLTVL.

The chain has TRBV19 and TRBJ1-6; 9 nucleotides line up with TRBD1. V was pared by 8 bases and J by 10 bases, with 6 bases of the junction left unmatched. Germline V gene sequence: CDR1 LNHDA, CDR2 SQIVND (reference sequence). The CDR3 is 13 amino acids. CDR3 DNA: TGTGCCAGTCATGGACAGGGGCCCTCACCCCTCCACTTT. Translation gives CASHGQGPSPLHF.

The V and J genes are TRBV12-5 and TRBJ1-3; no firm D call. V was pared by 4 bases and J by 1 base, with 8 bases between. CDR1 LGHNT and CDR2 FRNRAP come from the germline V gene. CDR3 size: 14 residues. CDR3 sequence (DNA): TGTGCTAGTGGTTCAAGACAATCTGGAAACACCATATATTTT. It codes for CASGSRQSGNTIYF.

This chain connects TRBV18 to TRBJ2-4; 8 nucleotides align to TRBD1. Looked up from germline, CDR1 is KGHSH and CDR2 is LQKENI. V trimming: 2 bases; J trimming: 5 bases; junction bases outside the gene matches: 5. The CDR3 consists of 15 residues. The CDR3 here is CASSPLTGAQNIQYF. The CDR3 DNA sequence: TGTGCCAGCTCACCATTGACAGGGGCGCAAAACATTCAGTACTTC.

This clone turned up a few times. The rearrangement uses TRBV7-8 and TRBJ1-5; D unresolved. CDR1 SGHVS and CDR2 FQNEAQ come from the germline V gene. The CDR3 totals 14 residues. V lost 2 bases to trimming and J lost 5 bases, with 10 bases between them. CDR3 sequence reads: CASSLTSGDQPQHF. The CDR3 DNA reads TGTGCCAGCAGCTTAACGTCGGGCGATCAGCCCCAGCATTTT.